A single sample gave rise to the 17 T cell receptor beta chains below, sequenced in a study of spatial heterogeneity in lung cancer. Regarding the study as a whole: Tumoral mutation counts were tracked by counts of expanded intratumoral alpha and beta TCRs.

Described time point: sample taken at primary tumor resection. TCRdb fed the 5' RACE reads into MiXCR, producing one record per CDR3 protein. This table holds around 13,000 distinct CDR3 sequences, 6% to 7% found once. Their cognate antigens are unknown. The starting material was lung tumor tissue, obtained at surgery. Source of these receptors: a female donor with early-stage non-small cell lung cancer.

This clonotype was picked up many times. The chain couples TRBV7-9 to TRBJ2-2; TRBD2 agrees at 8 bases. V shed 0 bases, J shed 3 bases, and the junction held 3 bases outside the gene matches. The CDR3 totals 16 residues. CDR1 and CDR2 (germline): SEHNR, FQNEAQ (reference sequence). CDR3 residues: CASSLAGRADTGELFF. The CDR3 bases are TGTGCCAGCAGCTTAGCCGGGAGGGCGGACACCGGGGAGCTGTTTTTT.

This clonotype was detected many times. This chain joins TRBV10-1 and TRBJ2-2; D is perhaps TRBD1 (5 bases). Trimming took off 8 bases at V and 2 bases at J, with 9 bases between the two ends. Germline V CDR1 and CDR2: WNHNN, SYGVQD (reference sequence). The CDR3 runs 13 residues. This chain's CDR3 is CASSRVNTGELFF. The CDR3, as DNA: TGCGCCAGCTCCAGGGTCAACACCGGGGAGCTGTTTTTT.

By its share, this clonotype is medium-sized. The chain joins TRBV29-1 to TRBJ2-7, with no clear D. CDR1 SQVTM and CDR2 ANQGSEA come from the germline V gene. The CDR3 runs to 12 residues. V lost 4 bases and J 7 bases, leaving 14 bases between the germline ends. As DNA, the CDR3 is TGCAGCGTTGTCGGGCAGACCGCGGAGCAGTACTTC. Translation gives CSVVGQTAEQYF.

There are a few counts of this clonotype. V and J are TRBV29-1 and TRBJ2-3; 9 nucleotides agree with TRBD2. The germline V gene encodes CDR1 SQVTM and CDR2 ANQGSEA. The CDR3 sequence is 13 residues long. Trimming took 7 bases from V and 5 from J; bases not matched to a gene: 7. The CDR3 DNA is TGCAGCGGCGGGAGGGCCCTTCAAGATACGCAGTATTTT. Translating gives CSGGRALQDTQYF.

The chain joins TRBV28 to TRBJ1-5; 10 positions agree with TRBD1. J was trimmed by 0 bases and V by 6 bases; bases with no gene match: 5. This CDR3 has 16 residues. Looked up from germline, CDR1 is MDHEN and CDR2 is SYDVKM. In DNA form, the CDR3 reads TGTGCCAGCAGCACCAGGGACAGGGGTAGCAATCAGCCCCAGCATTTT. It translates to CASSTRDRGSNQPQHF.

In this sample, this clonotype is medium-sized (0.01 to 0.1%). The chain is built from TRBV12-3 or TRBV12-4 and TRBJ2-3; D unclear. V shed 4 bases and J shed 4 bases, with 9 bases lying between them. This CDR3 comprises 13 residues. CDR3 coding DNA: TGTGCCAGCAGTTCCCACGCCGCAGATACGCAGTATTTT. Protein product: CASSSHAADTQYF.

This clonotype was seen ten or more times. The rearrangement uses TRBV6-5 and TRBJ2-3, with 10 bases lining up with TRBD2. V lost 5 bases to trimming and J lost 5 bases; unmatched junction nucleotides: 4. Germline lookup yields CDR1 MNHEY and CDR2 SVGAGI. The CDR3 runs 14 residues. The CDR3 region is CASSLAGAGDTQYF. DNA of the CDR3: TGTGCCAGCAGTCTAGCGGGAGCTGGAGATACGCAGTATTTT.

At least ten counts were recorded for this clonotype. The chain recombines TRBV6-2 or TRBV6-3 with TRBJ2-4, with 9 positions matching TRBD1. After removal of 5 bases from V and 8 bases from J, the junction contained 10 bases not matched to a gene. This CDR3 has 15 amino acids. Germline-derived CDR1 and CDR2 are MNHEY and SVGEGT. The CDR3 coding sequence is TGTGCCAGCAGTCCCTCCCGGACAGGGGCGGACATTCAGTACTTC. Translated: CASSPSRTGADIQYF.

This clonotype is termed medium-sized. The genes are TRBV6-5 and TRBJ1-3; 7 bases fit TRBD1. The CDR3 is 15 residues long. J gave up 10 bases and V 4 bases, and 13 bases lay outside the gene matches. CDR1 is MNHEY and CDR2 is SVGAGI in the germline V gene. CDR3 sequence: CASSSLSGVQGTIYF. The CDR3 DNA is TGTGCCAGCAGTTCCCTCTCGGGCGTACAGGGGACCATATATTTT.

Only a few counts were recorded for this clonotype. This CDR3 reads CASSLVVRADTNTIYF. CDR3 in DNA: TGTGCCAGCAGTTTAGTAGTCCGGGCCGATACGAACACCATATATTTT. This chain connects TRBV28 to TRBJ1-3; D unresolved. Trimming removed 2 bases from V and 7 bases from J, with 18 bases in between. Germline values: CDR1 MDHEN, CDR2 SYDVKM. This CDR3 region has 16 residues.

This clonotype was detected ten times or more. The V gene is TRBV20-1, the J gene TRBJ2-7, with 12 bases fitting TRBD2. There are 15 residues in the CDR3. V trimming: 3 bases; J trimming: 6 bases; junction bases outside the gene matches: 9. The germline gives CDR1 DFQATT, CDR2 SNEGSKA (reference sequence). The CDR3 protein is CSARMPSGRALEQYF. CDR3 DNA sequence: TGCAGTGCTAGGATGCCTAGCGGGAGGGCCCTCGAGCAGTACTTC.

The table lists this clonotype with a few counts. The genes are TRBV7-2 and TRBJ2-1; D is unresolved. This CDR3 is built from 15 residues. Germline assignment: CDR1 SGHTA and CDR2 FQGNSA. The germline V and J ends were trimmed by 1 base and 8 bases, with 15 bases remaining between them. Written as DNA, the CDR3 is TGTGCCAGCAGCTTAGGGGGAAGAGAGGTGGATGAGCAGTTCTTC. Residues: CASSLGGREVDEQFF. The variable domain in full, with the rest retrieved from reference TRBV7-2 and TRBJ2-1, is GAGVSQSPSNKVTEKGKDVELRCDPISGHTALYWYRQSLGQGLEFLIYFQGNSAPDKSGLPSDRFSAERTGGSVSTLTIQRTQQEDSAVYLCASSLGGREVDEQFFGPGTRLTVL.

This clonotype counts as medium-sized. The chain combines TRBV7-2 with TRBJ1-4; TRBD1 aligns across 7 bases. The CDR3 runs 14 residues. Trimming took 5 bases from V and 4 from J; bases not matched to a gene: 4. Germline V gene data show CDR1 as SGHTA and CDR2 as FQGNSA. The CDR3 coding sequence is TGTGCCAGCAGCAATCAGGGGGTTAATGAAAAACTGTTTTTT. Protein sequence: CASSNQGVNEKLFF.

In this sample, this clonotype turned up many times. The rearrangement uses TRBV6-5 and TRBJ2-3, with D unclear. V was clipped by 4 bases and J by 5 bases, with 10 bases between them. The CDR3 is made up of 13 amino acids. CDR1 is MNHEY, CDR2 SVGAGI, per germline. The CDR3 is CASSFSLRDTQYF. The CDR3 region has the DNA TGTGCCAGCAGTTTTTCGCTGCGAGATACGCAGTATTTT.

Judged by abundance, this clonotype is medium-sized. The rearrangement uses TRBV20-1 and TRBJ2-7; TRBD2 is a possible D gene (6 bases). The V gene lost 4 bases and the J gene lost 2 bases, with 9 bases spanning the gap. The germline CDR1 and CDR2 sequences are DFQATT and SNEGSKA (reference sequence). This CDR3 is built from 12 residues. This chain's CDR3 is CSAKRGTYEQYF. In nucleotides, the CDR3 is TGCAGTGCTAAACGGGGGACCTACGAGCAGTACTTC.

This clonotype is judged medium-sized. The chain is built from TRBV5-1 and TRBJ2-5, with D hard to call. Per the germline V gene, CDR1 is SGHRS and CDR2 is YFSETQ. This CDR3 contains 14 residues. Trimming took off 4 bases at V and 2 bases at J, with 12 bases between the two ends. The CDR3 DNA is TGCGCCAGCAGCGTGGGATCTACGCAAGAGACCCAGTACTTC. It is translated as CASSVGSTQETQYF.

This clonotype was found many times. This chain connects TRBV7-9 to TRBJ1-4; possible D gene TRBD1, 5 bases. CDR3 length: 16 amino acids. Germline CDR1 and CDR2: SEHNR and FQNEAQ (reference sequence). V was trimmed by 4 bases and J by 3 bases, leaving 15 bases between them. The CDR3 DNA follows: TGTGCCAGCAGCTGGGGCGAGGGATCGGCTAATGAAAAACTGTTTTTT. It specifies CASSWGEGSANEKLFF. The entire variable domain, with the rest obtained from reference TRBV7-9 and TRBJ1-4, is as follows: DTGVSQNPRHKITKRGQNVTFRCDPISEHNRLYWYRQTLGQGPEFLTYFQNEAQLEKSRLLSDRFSAERPKGSFSTLEIQRTEQGDSAMYLCASSWGEGSANEKLFFGSGTQLSVL.